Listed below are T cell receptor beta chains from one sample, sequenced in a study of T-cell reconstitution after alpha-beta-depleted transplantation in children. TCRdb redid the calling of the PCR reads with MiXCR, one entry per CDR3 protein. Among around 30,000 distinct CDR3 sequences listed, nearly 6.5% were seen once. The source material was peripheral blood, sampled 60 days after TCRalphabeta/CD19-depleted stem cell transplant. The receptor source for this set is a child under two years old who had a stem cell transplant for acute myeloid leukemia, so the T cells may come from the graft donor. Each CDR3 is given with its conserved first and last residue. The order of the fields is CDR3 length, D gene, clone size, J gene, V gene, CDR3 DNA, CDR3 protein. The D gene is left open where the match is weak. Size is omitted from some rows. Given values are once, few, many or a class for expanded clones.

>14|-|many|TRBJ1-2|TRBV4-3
TGCGCCAGCAGCCAAGATTCCACAGGGTCGGGCTACACCTTC
CASSQDSTGSGYTF
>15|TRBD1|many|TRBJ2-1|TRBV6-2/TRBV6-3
TGTGCCAGCAGTTGGACAGGGGGGGGTTACAATGAGCAGTTCTTC
CASSWTGGGYNEQFF
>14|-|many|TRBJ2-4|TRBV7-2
TGTGCCAGCAGCTTCGGGTTAGCCAAAAACATTCAGTACTTC
CASSFGLAKNIQYF
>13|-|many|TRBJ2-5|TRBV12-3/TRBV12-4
TGTGCCAGCAGTCGGACGGTCCAACGAACCCAGTACTTC
CASSRTVQRTQYF
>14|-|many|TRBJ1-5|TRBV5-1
TGCGCCAGCAGCCCGGGACCGTCAAATCAGCCCCAGCATTTT
CASSPGPSNQPQHF
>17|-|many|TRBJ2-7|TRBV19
TGTGCCAGTAGTCCTAAGATCAGGGGCGCGGGCTCCTACGAGCAGTACTTC
CASSPKIRGAGSYEQYF
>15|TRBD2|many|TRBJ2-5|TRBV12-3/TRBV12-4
TGTGCCAGCACCCCCGGGGGGAGGGCGTCGGAGACCCAGTACTTC
CASTPGGRASETQYF
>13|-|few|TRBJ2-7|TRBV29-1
TGCAGCGTTCGACGACCCCCTCTCTACGAGCAGTACTTC
CSVRRPPLYEQYF
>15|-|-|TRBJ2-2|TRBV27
TGTGCCAGCAGGAGAGGGGGGAAAAGCACCGGGGAGCTGTTTTTT
CASRRGGKSTGELFF
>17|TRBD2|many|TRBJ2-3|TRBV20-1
TGCAGTGCTAGAGATGATCTAGCGGGAGTTCGCTTCGATACGCAGTATTTT
CSARDDLAGVRFDTQYF
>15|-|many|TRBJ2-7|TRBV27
TGTGCCAGCAGTTTGGGGGGGGCAGGATCCTACGAGCAGTACTTC
CASSLGGAGSYEQYF
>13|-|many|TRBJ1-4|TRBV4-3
TGCGCCAGCAGCCAAAAAAGGGCTGAAAAACTGTTTTTT
CASSQKRAEKLFF
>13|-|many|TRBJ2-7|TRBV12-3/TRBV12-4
TGTGCCAGCAGCCCCGAGAGGGGATGGGAGCAGTACTTC
CASSPERGWEQYF
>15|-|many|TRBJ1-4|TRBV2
TGTGCCAGCATCGCCGCAGCCTCAACTAATGAAAAACTGTTTTTT
CASIAAASTNEKLFF
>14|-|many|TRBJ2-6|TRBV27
TGTGCCAGCAGGGGGGGTAGGGGGGCCAACGTCCTGACTTTC
CASRGGRGANVLTF
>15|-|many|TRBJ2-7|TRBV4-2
TGTGCCAGCAGCCAAGAAGGGGGGAGGCCCCACGAGCAGTACTTC
CASSQEGGRPHEQYF
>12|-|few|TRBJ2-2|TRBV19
TGTGCCATAAAGCACGACACCGGGGAGCTGTTTTTT
CAIKHDTGELFF
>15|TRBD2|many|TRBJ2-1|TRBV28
TGTGCCAGCAGTCCCCTAGCGGGAGGGCAGGAAGAGCAGTTCTTC
CASSPLAGGQEEQFF
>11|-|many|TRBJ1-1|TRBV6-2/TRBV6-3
TGTGCCAGCAGTTACTCGCGTGAAGCTTTCTTT
CASSYSREAFF
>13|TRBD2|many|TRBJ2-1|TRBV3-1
TGTGCCAGCAAAGAGGTAGCGGGAAATGAGCAGTTCTTC
CASKEVAGNEQFF
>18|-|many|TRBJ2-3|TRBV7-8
TGTGCCAGCAGCTGGACGGCGGGCAGGTCGATCCGCACAGATACGCAGTATTTT
CASSWTAGRSIRTDTQYF
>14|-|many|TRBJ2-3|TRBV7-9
TGTGCCAGCAGGCAAGGGACTAGCACAGATACGCAGTATTTT
CASRQGTSTDTQYF
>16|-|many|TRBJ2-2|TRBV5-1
TGCGCCAGCAGCTTGGCGGGTCCCGTCGTACCCGGGGAGCTGTTTTTT
CASSLAGPVVPGELFF
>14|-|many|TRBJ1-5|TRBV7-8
TGTGCCAGCAGCTTAGAGTGGGGCAATCAGCCCCAGCATTTT
CASSLEWGNQPQHF
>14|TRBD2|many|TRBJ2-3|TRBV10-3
TGTGCCTCCTGGGACTACCCGGCGAGAGATACGCAGTATTTT
CASWDYPARDTQYF
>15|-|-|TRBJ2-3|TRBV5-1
TGCGCCAGCAGCCCCGAGGGACATCGAGGAGATACGCAGTATTTT
CASSPEGHRGDTQYF
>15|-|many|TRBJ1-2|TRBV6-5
TGTGCCAGCAGTTCCGACAGGCGCCTCTACTATGGCTACACCTTC
CASSSDRRLYYGYTF
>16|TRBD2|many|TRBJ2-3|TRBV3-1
TGTGCCAGCAGCCAAGCTAGCGGGGGGCGGACAGATACGCAGTATTTT
CASSQASGGRTDTQYF
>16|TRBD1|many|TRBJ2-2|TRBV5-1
TGCGCCAGCAGCCCCCGGGACAGGGGATACACCGGGGAGCTGTTTTTT
CASSPRDRGYTGELFF
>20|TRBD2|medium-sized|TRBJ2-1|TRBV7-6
TGTGCCAGCAGCTTAGCCGGAGGTGGACTAGCGGGAAGACCGAACAATGAGCAGTTCTTC
CASSLAGGGLAGRPNNEQFF
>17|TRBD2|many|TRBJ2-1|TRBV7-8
TGTGCCAGCAGCTACCGGCTAATGGGACTAGCGTCAAATGAGCAGTTCTTC
CASSYRLMGLASNEQFF
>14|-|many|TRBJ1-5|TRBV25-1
TGTGCCAGCAGTGAGAGGACGGTCGATCAGCCCCAGCATTTT
CASSERTVDQPQHF
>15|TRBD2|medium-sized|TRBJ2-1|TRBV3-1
TGTGCCAGCAGCCAGGGCGGCGGGAGGAACAATGAGCAGTTCTTC
CASSQGGGRNNEQFF
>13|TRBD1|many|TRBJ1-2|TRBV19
TGTGCCAGTAGTATGGGACAGCACTATGGCTACACCTTC
CASSMGQHYGYTF
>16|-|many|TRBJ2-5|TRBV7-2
TGTGCCAGCAGCCCCCAGATCAGAGTGCTGCAAGAGACCCAGTACTTC
CASSPQIRVLQETQYF
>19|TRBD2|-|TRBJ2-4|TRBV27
TGTGGCAGTTTATCGTTTCTTGGACTAGATTTGGTAGGCAAAAACATTCAGTACTTC
CGSLSFLGLDLVGKNIQYF
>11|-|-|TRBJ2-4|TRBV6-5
TGTGCCAGCAGTTCAGGGCCCCGAGGGGACTTC
CASSSGPRGDF